Below, 8 T cell receptor beta chains from the same sample are listed, as sequenced in a study of shared clonotypes between healthy human individuals (TCRdb year 2020). Libraries were constructed by the immunoSEQ multiplex PCR assay. TCRdb carries this immuneACCESS record with in-frame sequences only. Its versions omit some clonotypes, under half of them owing to an unresolved V gene in the studies checked, with the rest unexplained. The sample table records approximately 1.1 million clones; about 80% of these occur just once. Together, the top ten hold about 0.52% of the sample. Sequenced: memory CD4+ T cells from PBMCs. Taken with the paper, the label for cell subset or site translates to: CD45RA-negative fraction. The source is a man aged 18 to 29 in good health. Some clones in this sample may be carry-over from other donors' samples.

V usage is TRBV5-1 and J usage is TRBJ1-2, with D uncertain. The CDR3 sequence is 16 residues long. The V end was cut by 0 bases, the J end by 3 bases, with 15 bases between. The germline gives CDR1 SGHRS, CDR2 YFSETQ. CDR3 region: CASSLGASSTDYGYTF. The CDR3 region has the DNA TGCGCCAGCAGCTTGGGGGCCTCGTCAACGGACTATGGCTACACCTTC.

This clone came up a few times. The chain carries TRBV6-5 and TRBJ2-7; D not resolved. The CDR3 consists of 13 residues. CDR1 is MNHEY, CDR2 SVGAGI, per germline. Between the trimmed V and J ends, which lost 5 bases and 7 bases, there was a span of 15 bases. The CDR3 loop is CASSPKRSLEQYF. Here the CDR3 DNA reads TGTGCCAGCAGTCCTAAGAGGTCTCTGGAGCAGTACTTC.

The chain combines TRBV19 with TRBJ1-5; no clear D. Germline CDR1 LNHDA, CDR2 SQIVND (reference sequence). The CDR3 is 16 residues long. V shed 3 bases and J shed 6 bases, with 18 bases lying between them. The CDR3 region is CASSILGRALGQPQHF. CDR3 nucleotides: TGTGCCAGTAGTATTTTAGGCCGGGCCCTAGGTCAGCCCCAGCATTTT.

The genes are TRBV11-3 and TRBJ2-3, with TRBD2 identical over 8 bases. V lost 4 bases and J lost 3; bases outside the gene matches: 6. Looked up from germline, CDR1 is SGHNT and CDR2 is YENEEA. This CDR3 contains 15 residues. The CDR3 sequence is CASSSRGGRTDTQYF. The CDR3, as DNA: TGTGCCAGCAGCTCTCGAGGCGGGAGGACAGATACGCAGTATTTT.

This clone was picked up a small number of times. The chain links TRBV5-1 to TRBJ1-2, with no clear D. The CDR3 is made up of 12 amino acids. The V and J ends lost 5 bases and 0 bases respectively, with 5 bases between them. Germline loops: CDR1 SGHRS, CDR2 YFSETQ. The CDR3 spells CASRESNYGYTF. CDR3 bases: TGCGCCAGCAGAGAGTCTAACTATGGCTACACCTTC.

This rearrangement joins TRBV7-2 to TRBJ2-3; 10 bases agree with TRBD2. J lost 3 bases, V lost 5 bases, and 11 bases had no gene match. Germline V CDR1 and CDR2: SGHTA, FQGNSA. The CDR3 is 17 residues long. The CDR3 reads CASSRQPPGLATDTQYF. The CDR3 DNA reads as TGTGCCAGCAGCCGGCAACCTCCGGGACTAGCGACAGATACGCAGTATTTT.

Only a few counts were recorded for this clone. The V gene is TRBV14, the J gene TRBJ1-4; D not certain. The ends were cut back, 0 bases at V and 6 bases at J, with 11 bases in the middle. The CDR3 runs to 15 residues. CDR1 is SGHDN and CDR2 is FVKESK in the germline V gene. CDR3 sequence: CASSQDRAGYEKLFF. The DNA for the CDR3 is TGTGCCAGCAGCCAAGATCGGGCGGGGTATGAAAAACTGTTTTTT.

The chain carries TRBV7-3 and TRBJ2-3; TRBD2 agrees at 9 bases. The junction had 6 bases not matched to a gene; V was cut back by 5 bases and J by 0 bases. The germline V gene encodes CDR1 SGHTA and CDR2 FQGTGA. CDR3 length: 16 amino acids. The DNA of the CDR3 is TGTGCCAGCAGCCCAACTAGCGGGCGTAGCACAGATACGCAGTATTTT. It is translated as CASSPTSGRSTDTQYF.